The entry below gives a single T cell receptor (beta chain) sequence along with its context. Antigen unknown. V shed 4 bases and J shed 2 bases, with 12 bases lying between them. Per the germline V gene, CDR1 is MRHNA and CDR2 is SNTAGT. The CDR3 spans 14 residues. The data were taken from a study of OX40 agonist ivuxolimab in advanced cancers. Sequencing used immunoSEQ multiplex PCR; TCRdb keeps in-frame clones, though not all of them. Of roughly 30,000 clones listed, approximately 91% are singletons. Broader study findings: On average, CD8+ T cells showed a greater number of expanded clones than CD4+.

V and J are TRBV6-4 and TRBJ2-7; no firm D call. The receptor was isolated from an adult with an advanced solid tumor such as melanoma, head and neck, liver or kidney cancer. Material: CD4+ or CD8+ T cells sorted from blood, obtained in a trial of the OX40 agonist ivuxolimab. CDR3 sequence reads: CASSVGKDPYEQYF. The CDR3 DNA reads TGTGCCAGCAGTGTCGGTAAGGATCCCTACGAGCAGTACTTC.